The clone carrying this TCR beta chain has just one count. Antigen unknown. The data were taken from a study of cytomegalovirus exposure and HLA in healthy donors. Study summary: Early release data held 85 million or so unique TCRs from HLA-typed donors.

PCR primers comprised 60 Vbeta and 13 Jbeta primers. Profiling relied on immunoSEQ multiplex PCR, and the TCRdb table lists in-frame clones only, not all of them. The sample carries over 130,000 clones, just under 85% recorded once. The V gene's germline CDR1 is SEHNR and CDR2 FQNEAQ (reference sequence). Germline trimming cut 5 bases from V and 4 bases from J; bases unmatched to any gene: 7. There are 14 residues in the CDR3. Findings and caveats of the study: In a later analysis, common viral pathogens appeared linked to several of the most significant clusters.

This clonotype was sampled from a man aged 30 to 45 in good health and CMV-seropositive. Sequenced sample: PBMCs. The chain recombines TRBV7-9 with TRBJ2-7, with TRBD1 matching 8 bases. CDR3: CASSPGTGRYEQYF. In DNA, the CDR3 is TGTGCCAGCAGCCCAGGGACAGGACGTTACGAGCAGTACTTC.